This is a list of T cell receptor beta chains from one sample in a study of cytomegalovirus exposure and HLA in healthy donors. Libraries were prepared by immunoSEQ multiplex PCR; TCRdb keeps only in-frame clonotypes and omits some of them. The data contain about 160,000 clones, 65% to 70% of them singletons. What was sequenced was PBMCs. Receptor source: a woman under 30 in good health and CMV-seropositive. Each CDR3 is given with its conserved first and last residue. Fields, in order: clone size, V gene, J gene, D gene, CDR3 DNA, CDR3 protein. A D gene is named only where the DNA matches it firmly. Clone size is given for some rows only: seen once, a few or many times, or a class if the clone is expanded.

clone_size: few
v_call: TRBV2
j_call: TRBJ2-3
d_call: NA
cdr3_nt: TGTGCCTTCACTAGCACAGATACGCAGTATTTT
cdr3_aa: CAFTSTDTQYF

clone_size: NA
v_call: TRBV4-2
j_call: TRBJ2-7
d_call: TRBD1
cdr3_nt: TGTGCCAGCAGCGGACAGGGTGTAAATGGCGAGCAGTACTTC
cdr3_aa: CASSGQGVNGEQYF

clone_size: NA
v_call: TRBV6-5
j_call: TRBJ2-7
d_call: TRBD1
cdr3_nt: TGTGCCAGCAGTTACACTAATACAGGGGACTCCTACGAGCAGTACTTC
cdr3_aa: CASSYTNTGDSYEQYF

clone_size: NA
v_call: TRBV21-1
j_call: TRBJ2-1
d_call: NA
cdr3_nt: TGTGCCAGCCTGGGTGGGCTAAAAGACAGGGTTAGCAATGAGCAGTTCTTC
cdr3_aa: CASLGGLKDRVSNEQFF

clone_size: few
v_call: TRBV5-1
j_call: TRBJ2-3
d_call: NA
cdr3_nt: TGCGCCAGCAGCTTGGCCGGAGGGGAGGAAGATACGCAGTATTTT
cdr3_aa: CASSLAGGEEDTQYF

clone_size: NA
v_call: TRBV15
j_call: TRBJ1-5
d_call: TRBD1
cdr3_nt: TGTGCCACCAGCGAAACCCCGGGGACAGGGGGCCGAGATCAGCCCCAGCATTTT
cdr3_aa: CATSETPGTGGRDQPQHF

clone_size: NA
v_call: TRBV6-5
j_call: TRBJ2-7
d_call: NA
cdr3_nt: TGTGCCAGCAGTTACGTGCCAGCCTACGAGCAGTACTTC
cdr3_aa: CASSYVPAYEQYF

clone_size: NA
v_call: TRBV2
j_call: TRBJ1-6
d_call: TRBD1
cdr3_nt: TGTGCCAACGGGGGACAGGGACTTAATTCACCCCTCCACTTT
cdr3_aa: CANGGQGLNSPLHF

clone_size: NA
v_call: TRBV4-2
j_call: TRBJ2-7
d_call: NA
cdr3_nt: TGTGCCAGCAGCCAAGTCCAGTCGGGATCCTACGAGCAGTACTTC
cdr3_aa: CASSQVQSGSYEQYF

clone_size: NA
v_call: TRBV11-3
j_call: TRBJ2-1
d_call: NA
cdr3_nt: TGTGCCAGCAGCTTATCCGGCAATGAGCAGTTCTTC
cdr3_aa: CASSLSGNEQFF

clone_size: once
v_call: TRBV4-3
j_call: TRBJ2-3
d_call: TRBD2
cdr3_nt: TGCGCCAGCAGCCAAGTCAGGGAGGGAGCAGATACGCAGTATTTT
cdr3_aa: CASSQVREGADTQYF

clone_size: few
v_call: TRBV6-6
j_call: TRBJ2-3
d_call: NA
cdr3_nt: TGTGCCAGCAGTTATCTTGTTCCCGATACGCAGTATTTT
cdr3_aa: CASSYLVPDTQYF

clone_size: NA
v_call: TRBV30
j_call: TRBJ2-2
d_call: TRBD2
cdr3_nt: TGTGCCTGGAGTGCCCGGGGGGGCCTAGATACCGGGGAGCTGTTTTTT
cdr3_aa: CAWSARGGLDTGELFF

clone_size: few
v_call: TRBV7-2
j_call: TRBJ2-7
d_call: TRBD2
cdr3_nt: TGTGCCAGCAGCTATGGGGGAGGGCCGTTCTACGAGCAGTACTTC
cdr3_aa: CASSYGGGPFYEQYF

clone_size: NA
v_call: TRBV5-8
j_call: TRBJ1-2
d_call: NA
cdr3_nt: TGTGCCAGCAGCTTGGTGTCCGGGGACTATGGCTACACCTTC
cdr3_aa: CASSLVSGDYGYTF

clone_size: NA
v_call: TRBV4-1
j_call: TRBJ2-7
d_call: TRBD2
cdr3_nt: TGCGCCAGCAGCCAAGGTCGGCTAGCGGGGGAGTGGGAGCAGTACTTC
cdr3_aa: CASSQGRLAGEWEQYF

clone_size: NA
v_call: TRBV2
j_call: TRBJ1-3
d_call: NA
cdr3_nt: TGTGCCAGCAGCGACTTTCCAGGGGACACCATATATTTT
cdr3_aa: CASSDFPGDTIYF

clone_size: NA
v_call: TRBV15
j_call: TRBJ2-7
d_call: NA
cdr3_nt: TGTGCCACCAGCAGAGATCTAGGCCCCGTAGAGCAGTACTTC
cdr3_aa: CATSRDLGPVEQYF

clone_size: NA
v_call: TRBV9
j_call: TRBJ1-3
d_call: NA
cdr3_nt: TGTGCCAGCAGCGTATCCCAGGGGTCTGGGAACACCATATATTTT
cdr3_aa: CASSVSQGSGNTIYF

clone_size: NA
v_call: TRBV19
j_call: TRBJ1-2
d_call: NA
cdr3_nt: TGTGCCTCGACCCGAGGGAGCCATGTTAACTATGGCTACACCTTC
cdr3_aa: CASTRGSHVNYGYTF

clone_size: NA
v_call: TRBV5-1
j_call: TRBJ2-3
d_call: NA
cdr3_nt: TGCGCCAGCCGGGGTGGTTCTGGCACAGATACGCAGTATTTT
cdr3_aa: CASRGGSGTDTQYF

clone_size: NA
v_call: TRBV5-1
j_call: TRBJ1-2
d_call: TRBD1
cdr3_nt: TGCGCCAGCAGCTGGCGACAGGGAATAGATGGCTACACCTTC
cdr3_aa: CASSWRQGIDGYTF

clone_size: NA
v_call: TRBV5-1
j_call: TRBJ2-5
d_call: TRBD2
cdr3_nt: TGCGCCAGCAGCTTGGGGGGAGGGCCGGAGACCCAGTACTTC
cdr3_aa: CASSLGGGPETQYF

clone_size: NA
v_call: TRBV18
j_call: TRBJ2-5
d_call: NA
cdr3_nt: TGTGCCAGCTCCCCTAGTCAGCAAGAGACCCAGTACTTC
cdr3_aa: CASSPSQQETQYF

clone_size: NA
v_call: TRBV30
j_call: TRBJ2-2
d_call: NA
cdr3_nt: TGTGCCGCACAAAGAGAGGCGAACACCGGGGAGCTGTTTTTT
cdr3_aa: CAAQREANTGELFF

clone_size: NA
v_call: TRBV6-5
j_call: TRBJ2-7
d_call: TRBD1
cdr3_nt: TGTGCCAGCAGTTACTCCGGGACAGGGAAAATCTACGAGCAGTACTTC
cdr3_aa: CASSYSGTGKIYEQYF

clone_size: NA
v_call: TRBV6-6
j_call: TRBJ1-1
d_call: NA
cdr3_nt: TGTGCCAGCACCACCGGGACACAGAACACTGAAGCTTTCTTT
cdr3_aa: CASTTGTQNTEAFF

clone_size: NA
v_call: TRBV30
j_call: TRBJ2-1
d_call: NA
cdr3_nt: TGTGCCTGGAGTTCTGATGGCGGGGCCTACAATGAGCAGTTCTTC
cdr3_aa: CAWSSDGGAYNEQFF

clone_size: NA
v_call: TRBV15
j_call: TRBJ1-2
d_call: TRBD1
cdr3_nt: TGTGCCACCAGCAGACCTCGACAGGGGAAGGTCCCCGACGGTGGCTACACCTTC
cdr3_aa: CATSRPRQGKVPDGGYTF

clone_size: NA
v_call: TRBV2
j_call: TRBJ2-7
d_call: TRBD2
cdr3_nt: TGTGCCAGCAGCCACCCGGGACTACATGCCTACGAGCAGTACTTC
cdr3_aa: CASSHPGLHAYEQYF

clone_size: NA
v_call: TRBV2
j_call: TRBJ2-1
d_call: TRBD2
cdr3_nt: TGTGCCAGGGGACTAGCGGGTTCCATTTCCTACAATGAGCAGTTCTTC
cdr3_aa: CARGLAGSISYNEQFF

clone_size: NA
v_call: TRBV27
j_call: TRBJ1-2
d_call: NA
cdr3_nt: TGTGCCAGCTCTACAGGGCTAAACTATGGCTACACCTTC
cdr3_aa: CASSTGLNYGYTF

clone_size: NA
v_call: TRBV30
j_call: TRBJ1-5
d_call: NA
cdr3_nt: TGTGCCTGGAGCGGTGGTGGCAATCAGCCCCAGCATTTT
cdr3_aa: CAWSGGGNQPQHF

clone_size: NA
v_call: TRBV29-1
j_call: TRBJ2-1
d_call: NA
cdr3_nt: TGCAGCGCGTCAGGGGTCCCTAACAATGAGCAGTTCTTC
cdr3_aa: CSASGVPNNEQFF

clone_size: NA
v_call: TRBV7-3
j_call: TRBJ2-5
d_call: TRBD1
cdr3_nt: TGTGCCAGCAGCCCTTGGACAGGGGGAGAGACCCAGTACTTC
cdr3_aa: CASSPWTGGETQYF

clone_size: NA
v_call: TRBV27
j_call: TRBJ1-2
d_call: NA
cdr3_nt: TGTGCCAGCAGTACCCAGGGTAACTATGGCTACACCTTC
cdr3_aa: CASSTQGNYGYTF

clone_size: NA
v_call: TRBV27
j_call: TRBJ1-4
d_call: NA
cdr3_nt: TGTGCCAGCAGTATTTTGTCAGCAACTAATGAAAAACTGTTTTTT
cdr3_aa: CASSILSATNEKLFF

clone_size: NA
v_call: TRBV20-1
j_call: TRBJ1-1
d_call: NA
cdr3_nt: TGCAGTGCTAGACGACAGCCTGAAGCTTTCTTT
cdr3_aa: CSARRQPEAFF

clone_size: NA
v_call: TRBV2
j_call: TRBJ2-1
d_call: NA
cdr3_nt: TGTGCCAGCAGTAGCCCCTTCAATGAGCAGTTCTTC
cdr3_aa: CASSSPFNEQFF

clone_size: NA
v_call: TRBV2
j_call: TRBJ1-3
d_call: TRBD1
cdr3_nt: TGTGCCAGCAGAGCACAGGGGGCGGCTGGAAACACCATATATTTT
cdr3_aa: CASRAQGAAGNTIYF

clone_size: NA
v_call: TRBV30
j_call: TRBJ1-2
d_call: TRBD1
cdr3_nt: TGTGCCTGGAGTCAGACAGGGGGCTCTCTTGGCTACACCTTC
cdr3_aa: CAWSQTGGSLGYTF

clone_size: NA
v_call: TRBV6-6
j_call: TRBJ1-1
d_call: NA
cdr3_nt: TGTGCCAGCAGTTCAACAGGGTCCACTGAAGCTTTCTTT
cdr3_aa: CASSSTGSTEAFF

clone_size: many
v_call: TRBV6-5
j_call: TRBJ1-6
d_call: TRBD1
cdr3_nt: TGTGCCAGCAGGACTCCGGGACAGGGGAATTCACCCCTCCACTTT
cdr3_aa: CASRTPGQGNSPLHF

clone_size: NA
v_call: TRBV6-5
j_call: TRBJ1-6
d_call: TRBD1
cdr3_nt: TGTGCCAGCAGTCCAGGGGGGTTGGGGTCCCTCCACTTT
cdr3_aa: CASSPGGLGSLHF

clone_size: few
v_call: TRBV5-6
j_call: TRBJ1-1
d_call: TRBD1
cdr3_nt: TGTGCCAGCGACAGGGGCACCATGAACACTGAAGCTTTCTTT
cdr3_aa: CASDRGTMNTEAFF